The 14 T cell receptor beta chains in this list originate from one sample, sequenced in a study of T cell responses to AZD1222 COVID-19 vaccine. Only in-frame clones appear in the TCRdb table, and some are missing; sequencing was by immunoSEQ multiplex PCR. Of over 150,000 clones listed, 90% were seen once; the top ten hold about 3%. This specimen consisted of peripheral blood, obtained on day 0 of AZD1222 vaccination. Receptors were obtained from an adult in good health.

This chain uses TRBV7-6 with TRBJ2-3; 7 nucleotides line up with TRBD2. The V gene end was trimmed by 1 base and the J gene end by 5 bases; junction bases not matched to a gene: 9. The CDR3 covers 16 residues. In germline, CDR1 is SGHVS, CDR2 FNYEAQ. Here the CDR3 DNA reads TGTGCCAGCAGCTTAGGAGGGACTAATCTCGGAGATACGCAGTATTTT. Translating gives CASSLGGTNLGDTQYF.

CDR3 in amino acids: CASRAVSLPKDEQFF. The DNA for the CDR3 is TGTGCCAGCCGAGCGGTTTCTCTCCCGAAAGATGAGCAGTTCTTC. The chain recombines TRBV19 with TRBJ2-1, with a tentative D call TRBD2 (5 bases). Germline V gives CDR1 LNHDA, CDR2 SQIVND (reference sequence). This CDR3 has 15 residues. V dropped 9 bases and J dropped 8 bases, with 23 bases sitting between them.

This chain connects TRBV12-5 to TRBJ1-6; D is unclear. The CDR3 loop spans 16 amino acids. V lost 3 bases to trimming and J lost 5 bases, with 14 bases between them. From germline, CDR1 is LGHNT and CDR2 FRNRAP. CDR3 nucleotide sequence: TGTGCTAGTGGTTTTTTGGGGAGCTGGGATAATTCACCCCTCCACTTT. It translates to CASGFLGSWDNSPLHF.

About this clone itself: A clone one base away is much larger, so this may be a read error. The chain recombines TRBV12-3 or TRBV12-4 with TRBJ1-2; a possible D gene is TRBD1 (5 bases). The CDR3 sequence is 12 residues long. With 3 bases removed from V and 4 bases from J, the gap between germline ends came to 6 bases. The CDR3 bases are TGTGCCAGCAGTTTCGGGGGCTATGGCTACACCTTC. It translates to CASSFGGYGYTF.

This clone turned up a few times. CDR3 DNA: TGTGCCAGCAGCTTGGGGTCCGGTAAGGACACCTTC. It encodes CASSLGSGKDTF. The V gene is TRBV5-6, the J gene TRBJ1-2, with D uncertain. Germline assignment: CDR1 SGHDT and CDR2 YYEEEE. The CDR3 length is 12 residues. V gave up 0 bases and J gave up 12 bases, with 12 bases separating them. The variable domain in full, with the rest retrieved from reference TRBV5-6 and TRBJ1-2, is DAGVTQSPTHLIKTRGQQVTLRCSPKSGHDTVSWYQQALGQGPQFIFQYYEEEERQRGNFPDRFSGHQFPNYSSELNVNALLLGDSALYLCASSLGSGKDTFGSGTRLTVV.

The chain combines TRBV19 with TRBJ1-1; no clear D. V shed 3 bases and J shed 2 bases, with 7 bases lying between them. Germline lookup yields CDR1 LNHDA and CDR2 SQIVND (reference sequence). This CDR3 spans 13 amino acids. The CDR3 is CASSMTVNTEAFF. The DNA for the CDR3 is TGTGCCAGTAGTATGACGGTAAACACTGAAGCTTTCTTT.

This clone was picked up many times. The V gene is TRBV5-1, the J gene TRBJ1-4; the D gene is possibly TRBD1 (5 bases). Germline CDR1 SGHRS, CDR2 YFSETQ. This CDR3 has 15 residues. V dropped 5 bases and J dropped 8 bases, with 19 bases sitting between them. The CDR3 DNA sequence: TGCGCCAGCAGGCCAGGACTGGCTGAGGGGGAAAAACTGTTTTTT. It codes for CASRPGLAEGEKLFF.

The chain carries TRBV7-3 and TRBJ2-7; 8 bases match TRBD2. This CDR3 has 13 residues. The trim removed 5 bases at V and 6 bases at J, leaving 6 bases unmatched. Looked up from germline, CDR1 is SGHTA and CDR2 is FQGTGA. CDR3 protein: CASSPAGGLEQYF. The CDR3 DNA reads as TGTGCCAGCAGCCCCGCGGGAGGCCTCGAGCAGTACTTC.

The chain is built from TRBV9 and TRBJ2-5; 8 nucleotides agree with TRBD1. The CDR3 spans 14 residues. Germline CDR1 SGDLS, CDR2 YYNGEE. The trim removed 2 bases at V and 3 bases at J, leaving 3 bases unmatched. The CDR3 here is CASSVAGGEETQYF. The DNA of the CDR3 is TGTGCCAGCAGCGTTGCAGGGGGCGAAGAGACCCAGTACTTC.

The rearrangement joins TRBV3-1 (or the pseudogene TRBV3-2) to TRBJ2-2, with TRBD2 as a possible D gene (6 bases). Germline V gives CDR1 LGHDT, CDR2 YNNKEL (reference sequence). The CDR3 spans 14 residues. The V and J ends lost 9 bases and 2 bases respectively, with 13 bases between them. CDR3 sequence: CARPLGGNTGELFF. In nucleotides, the CDR3 is TGTGCCAGACCCCTGGGGGGAAACACCGGGGAGCTGTTTTTT.

This chain joins TRBV27 and TRBJ1-4; TRBD1 agrees at 10 bases. Germline V gene lookup returns CDR1 MNHEY and CDR2 SMNVEV (reference sequence). The CDR3 has 16 residues. V lost 6 bases and J lost 4; bases outside the gene matches: 8. The CDR3 bases are TGTGCCAGCAGCTTGGGGACAGGGGCTAATAATGAAAAACTGTTTTTT. It is translated as CASSLGTGANNEKLFF.

The J gene is TRBJ2-1, the V gene TRBV24-1; TRBD2 agrees at 13 bases. Per the germline V gene, CDR1 is KGHDR and CDR2 is SFDVKD. V dropped 12 bases and J dropped 1; count of bases not matched to a gene: 5. The CDR3 spans 15 residues. CDR3 coding DNA: TGTGCCGCGACTAGCGGGGGGATTTCCTACAATGAGCAGTTCTTC. Its protein product is CAATSGGISYNEQFF.

The CDR3: CASSRTVEKLFF. Written as DNA, the CDR3 is TGTGCCAGCAGCCGAACCGTTGAAAAACTGTTTTTT. The genes are TRBV16 and TRBJ1-4; no firm D call. V lost 4 bases and J 7 bases, leaving 7 bases between the germline ends. Germline V lookup: CDR1 KGHSY, CDR2 FQNENV. The CDR3 loop spans 12 amino acids.

With respect to this clone: At the DNA level, this CDR3 is encoded by other sequences in the same sample as well. V and J are TRBV10-3 and TRBJ2-5; D remains ambiguous. Germline lookup yields CDR1 ENHRY and CDR2 SYGVKD. V was clipped by 0 bases and J by 4 bases, with 3 bases between them. The CDR3 contains 12 residues. This CDR3 reads CAISESRETQYF. DNA of the CDR3: TGTGCCATCAGTGAGTCGCGAGAGACCCAGTACTTC.